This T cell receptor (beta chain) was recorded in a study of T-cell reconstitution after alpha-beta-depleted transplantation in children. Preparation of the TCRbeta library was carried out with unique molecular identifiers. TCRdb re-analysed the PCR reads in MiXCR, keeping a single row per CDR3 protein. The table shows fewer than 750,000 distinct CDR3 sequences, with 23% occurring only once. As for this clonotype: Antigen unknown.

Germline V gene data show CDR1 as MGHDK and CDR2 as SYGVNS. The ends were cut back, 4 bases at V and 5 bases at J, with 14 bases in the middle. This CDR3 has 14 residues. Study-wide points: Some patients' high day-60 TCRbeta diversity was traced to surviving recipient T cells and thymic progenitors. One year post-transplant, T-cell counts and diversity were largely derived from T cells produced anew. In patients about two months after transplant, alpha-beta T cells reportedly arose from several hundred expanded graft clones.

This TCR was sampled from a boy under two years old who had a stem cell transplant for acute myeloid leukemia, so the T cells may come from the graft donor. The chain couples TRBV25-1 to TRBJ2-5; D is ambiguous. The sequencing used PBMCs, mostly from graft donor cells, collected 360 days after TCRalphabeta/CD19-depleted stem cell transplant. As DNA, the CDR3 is TGTGCCAGCAGTGGTCCGACCCCCCCCGAGACCCAGTACTTC. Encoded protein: CASSGPTPPETQYF.